The following is a T cell receptor (beta chain) sequence with its context. Participant-given clinical history determined each cohort assignment. All recovered Cohort 3 donors got two negative PCRs, got clearance, or saw symptom resolution. These data belong to a study of blood T cell repertoires in COVID-19. The overall study: The study drew acute and convalescent COVID-19 samples from the United States, Italy and Spain.

Sequencing was performed with immunoSEQ multiplex PCR; in TCRdb, only in-frame clones are kept and a portion is missing. Of around 250,000 clones in the sample, 70% to 90% were seen once. The CDR3 covers 16 residues. Germline trimming cut 6 bases from V and 2 bases from J; bases unmatched to any gene: 5. CDR1 MRHNA and CDR2 SNTAGT come from the germline V gene. The TCR sequence derives from a woman in her fifties or sixties who had recovered from COVID-19. The V gene is TRBV6-4, the J gene TRBJ2-3; 13 bases agree with TRBD2. Sequences were obtained from PBMCs or T cells enriched from blood (not recorded which). This chain's CDR3 is CASSAGTSGNTDTQYF. The CDR3 coding sequence is TGTGCCAGCAGCGCCGGGACTAGCGGGAACACAGATACGCAGTATTTT.